This TCR beta chain was retrieved from a study of CD8 T cells in Susac syndrome. It was with random hexamers that roughly 0.5 to 1 ug RNA was reverse transcribed. TCRdb independently ran MiXCR on the immunoSEQ multiplex PCR reads; one entry per CDR3 protein. The profile shows around 200,000 distinct CDR3 sequences, around 95% of them singletons. Patients with stable or active relapsing-remitting disease, all of them treatment-naive, made up the multiple sclerosis controls. V lost 3 bases and J lost 5, with 3 bases in between. CDR3 size: 11 residues. Looked up from germline, CDR1 is SGDLS and CDR2 is YYNGEE.

This chain uses TRBV9 with TRBJ2-1; D is undetermined. The specimen sequenced was CD4+ T cells from PBMCs. The sequence was obtained from a human donor with multiple sclerosis. The CDR3 region is CASSADNEQFF. The CDR3 DNA reads as TGTGCCAGCAGCGCCGACAATGAGCAGTTCTTC.